This T cell receptor beta chain came from a study of cytomegalovirus exposure and HLA in healthy donors. Vbeta (60) and Jbeta (13) primers were used in the PCR. Assay used: immunoSEQ multiplex PCR; TCRdb lists only in-frame clones, some missing. The sample carries 130,000 to 150,000 clones, approximately 73% recorded once. Germline V gene sequence: CDR1 SEHNR, CDR2 FQNEAQ (reference sequence). The CDR3 length is 15 residues. V was trimmed by 2 bases and J by 5 bases, leaving 15 bases between them. This TCR was recovered from a human donor in good health. The rearrangement joins TRBV7-9 to TRBJ1-2; possible D gene TRBD1, 5 bases. The sequencing input was PBMCs. CDR3 loop: CASSLSSGGVYGYTF. CDR3 sequence (DNA): TGTGCCAGCAGCTTATCTTCTGGGGGGGTTTATGGCTACACCTTC.